This T cell receptor gamma chain derives from a study of intestinal T cells in coeliac disease (TCRdb year 2020). Background on the whole study: In the TRG cohort, the mean age of coeliac patients was about 16 years compared with approximately 57 years for controls, so the coeliac patients were much younger than the controls. The TCR-delta (TRD) cohort comprised duodenal biopsies from 11 coeliac disease patients and 11 non-coeliac controls. Duodenal biopsies from some 30 coeliac disease patients and roughly 20 non-coeliac controls made up a second, larger TCR-gamma (TRG) cohort. The investigation overall reported the following: FFPE-derived DNA was found to be relatively degraded, and loss of a proportion of TCR sequences in each sample was likely caused by this degradation. Clustering based on TRG put most of the roughly 54 biopsies (about 94%) in the right class, and the reported leave-one-out accuracy was about 87%. Coeliac and control groups differed significantly in age, although an age-split analysis did not yield significant classification. TRD kmer-based clustering correctly classified all 22 biopsies in training, with a reported leave-one-out accuracy of about 91%. It was not possible to tell repeated CDR3 amino acid sequences apart from PCR duplicates.

CDR1 and CDR2 are read off the germline V gene as EGSTGY and YDSYTSSV. The CDR3 numbers 14 residues from cysteine through phenylalanine. Only CDR3 DNA is held: 42 bases, read in frame from base 1. The germline V end is reduced by 0 bases and the J end by 13 bases; junction bases left unmatched: 15. Libraries came from multiplex PCR. Sequenced using an Ion Torrent PGM. The LymphoTrack kit, which has primers carrying Illumina adapters, was used to amplify TRG repertoires from about 220 ng of biopsy DNA. TRG amplicons were cleaned up with AMPure XP beads, measured on a 2100 Bioanalyzer, and combined in equimolar amounts. An Ion PGM instrument was used to sequence the TRG libraries. Under the source paper's analysis protocol: Using FastX, any read was removed if more than 10% of its nucleotides had quality scores below the third quartile calculated per patient. IMGT/HighV-QUEST was used to align reads in order to assign V, D and J genes, locate CDR3 regions and judge functionality. Sequences were converted to amino acids, and every sequence predicted to be non-functional was removed. CDR3s were split into kmers, with and without positional annotation; kmer frequencies underwent PCA, and samples were clustered using all 1023 combinations of PCs 1-10. Classification was validated by leave-one-out cross-validation, re-optimising parameters on the remaining samples each time. Shannon diversity was calculated with the vegan R package from repeated random subsamples, each the size of the lowest read count. In TCRdb, clones were called once more from the public reads by CATT, and rows of identical DNA were later combined. The V and J calls, along with clone size, are taken from TCRdb and not from the paper's own processing. A total of about 630 gamma-chain clones appear in this sample, roughly 50% of them only once. Clones ranked in the top ten supply 22% of the sample.

A note on this clone: Its antigen is currently not known. No per-base quality is available; no much larger clone lies one base away.

Genomic DNA was extracted with the QIAamp DNA FFPE tissue kit from ten 5-um FFPE scrolls per case. Classification of coeliac disease based on the TCR repertoire was tested using fully anonymised formalin-fixed paraffin-embedded duodenal biopsies that were surplus to diagnostic needs. No clinical or histological suspicion of coeliac disease was present in controls, and upper endoscopy was performed in controls for reflux, dyspepsia or gastritis. The V and J genes are TRGV4 and TRGJ1 or TRGJ2. The sequence derives from a human donor who served as a control with a normal duodenal biopsy, not a healthy volunteer. Sequencing was performed on a duodenal biopsy. The bases read TGTGCCACCTGGGATGGGCCTCTTATTATAAAAAAACTCTTT. Protein translation: CATWDGPLIIKKLF.